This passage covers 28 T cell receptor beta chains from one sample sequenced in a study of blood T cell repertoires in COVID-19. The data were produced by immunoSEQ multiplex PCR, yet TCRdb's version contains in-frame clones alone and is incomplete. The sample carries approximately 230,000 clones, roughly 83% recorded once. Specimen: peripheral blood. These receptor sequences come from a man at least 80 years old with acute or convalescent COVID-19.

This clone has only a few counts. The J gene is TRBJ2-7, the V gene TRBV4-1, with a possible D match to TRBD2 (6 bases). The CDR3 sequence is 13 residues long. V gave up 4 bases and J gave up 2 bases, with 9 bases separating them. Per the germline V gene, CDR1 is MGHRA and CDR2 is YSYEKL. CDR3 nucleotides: TGCGCCAGCAGCCGGGGGGAAGCCTACGAGCAGTACTTC. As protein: CASSRGEAYEQYF.

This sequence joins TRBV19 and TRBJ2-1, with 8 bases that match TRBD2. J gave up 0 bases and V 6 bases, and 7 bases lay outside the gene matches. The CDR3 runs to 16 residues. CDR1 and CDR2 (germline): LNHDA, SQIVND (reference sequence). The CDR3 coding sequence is TGTGCCAGTAGCCTCTTAGCGGGAAGCTCCTACAATGAGCAGTTCTTC. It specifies CASSLLAGSSYNEQFF.

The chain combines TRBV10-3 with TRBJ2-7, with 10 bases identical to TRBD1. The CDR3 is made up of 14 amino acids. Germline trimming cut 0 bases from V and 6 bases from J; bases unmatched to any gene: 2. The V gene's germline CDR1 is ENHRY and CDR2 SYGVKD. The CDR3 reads CAISESGTGVEQYF. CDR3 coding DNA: TGTGCCATCAGTGAGTCCGGGACAGGGGTCGAGCAGTACTTC.

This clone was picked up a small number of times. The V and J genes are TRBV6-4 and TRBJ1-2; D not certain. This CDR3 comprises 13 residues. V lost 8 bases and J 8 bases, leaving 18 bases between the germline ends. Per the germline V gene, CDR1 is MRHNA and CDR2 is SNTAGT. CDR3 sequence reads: CASSLSFGEGYTF. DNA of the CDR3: TGTGCCAGCTCGTTATCATTCGGGGAAGGCTACACCTTC.

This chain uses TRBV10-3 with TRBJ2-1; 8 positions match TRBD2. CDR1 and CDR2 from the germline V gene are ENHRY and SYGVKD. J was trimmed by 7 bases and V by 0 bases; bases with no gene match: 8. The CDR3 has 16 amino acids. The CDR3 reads CAISESIGTRSNEQFF. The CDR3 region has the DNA TGTGCCATCAGTGAGTCAATCGGGACTAGATCGAATGAGCAGTTCTTC.

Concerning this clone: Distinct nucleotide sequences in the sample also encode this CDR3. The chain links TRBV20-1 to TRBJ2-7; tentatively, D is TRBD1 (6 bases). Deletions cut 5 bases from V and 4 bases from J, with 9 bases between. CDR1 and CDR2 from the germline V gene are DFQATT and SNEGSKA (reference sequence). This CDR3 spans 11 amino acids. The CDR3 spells CSASGQYEQYF. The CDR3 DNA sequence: TGCAGTGCTTCAGGACAGTACGAGCAGTACTTC.

In DNA form, the CDR3 reads TGTGCCAGCAGTTACCCGGCCAGCGGGGTTAATGAGCAGTTCTTC. Translating gives CASSYPASGVNEQFF. This rearrangement joins TRBV6-5 to TRBJ2-1; 7 nucleotides align to TRBD2. Germline CDR1 reads MNHEY; CDR2 reads SVGAGI. The CDR3 runs to 15 residues. With 2 bases clipped from V and 7 bases from J, the junction kept 8 bases outside the gene matches.

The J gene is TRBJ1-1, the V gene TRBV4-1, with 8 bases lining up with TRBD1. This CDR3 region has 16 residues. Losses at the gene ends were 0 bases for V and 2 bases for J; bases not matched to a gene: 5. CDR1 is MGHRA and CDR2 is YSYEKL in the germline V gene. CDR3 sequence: CASSQDRGTGNTEAFF. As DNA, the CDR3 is TGCGCCAGCAGCCAAGATCGAGGGACAGGCAACACTGAAGCTTTCTTT.

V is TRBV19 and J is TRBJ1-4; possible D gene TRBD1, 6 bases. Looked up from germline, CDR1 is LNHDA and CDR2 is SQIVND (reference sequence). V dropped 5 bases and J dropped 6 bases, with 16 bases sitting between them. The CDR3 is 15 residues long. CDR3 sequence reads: CASSFRRGTHEKLFF. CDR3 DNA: TGTGCCAGTAGTTTTCGGCGGGGGACACATGAAAAACTGTTTTTT.

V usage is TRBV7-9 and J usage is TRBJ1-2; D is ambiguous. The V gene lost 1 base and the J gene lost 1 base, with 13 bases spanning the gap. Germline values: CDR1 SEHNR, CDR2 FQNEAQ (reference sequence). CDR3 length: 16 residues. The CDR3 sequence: CASSLGRPAVNYGYTF. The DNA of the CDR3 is TGTGCCAGCAGCTTAGGACGGCCGGCGGTTAACTATGGCTACACCTTC.

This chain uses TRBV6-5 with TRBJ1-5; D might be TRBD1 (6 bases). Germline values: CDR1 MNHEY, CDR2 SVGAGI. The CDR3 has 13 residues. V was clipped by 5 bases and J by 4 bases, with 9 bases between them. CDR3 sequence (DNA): TGTGCCAGCAGTCGGACAGCGAATCAGCCCCAGCATTTT. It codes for CASSRTANQPQHF.

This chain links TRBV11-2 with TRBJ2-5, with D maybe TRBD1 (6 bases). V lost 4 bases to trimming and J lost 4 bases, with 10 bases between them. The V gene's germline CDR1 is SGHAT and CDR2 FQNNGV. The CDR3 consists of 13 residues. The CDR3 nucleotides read TGTGCCAGCAGCTCCGACAGGCTAGAGACCCAGTACTTC. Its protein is CASSSDRLETQYF.

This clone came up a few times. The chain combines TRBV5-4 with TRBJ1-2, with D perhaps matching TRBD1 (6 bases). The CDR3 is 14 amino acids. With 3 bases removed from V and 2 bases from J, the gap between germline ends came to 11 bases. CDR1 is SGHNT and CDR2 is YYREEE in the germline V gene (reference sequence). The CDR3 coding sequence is TGTGCCAGCAGCTCCGGGACAAAGAACTATGGCTACACCTTC. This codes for CASSSGTKNYGYTF.

The CDR3: CASSQTSGGVVDTQYF. In DNA, the CDR3 is TGTGCCAGCAGTCAGACTAGCGGGGGGGTGGTAGATACGCAGTATTTT. The chain is built from TRBV28 and TRBJ2-3; 14 positions match TRBD2. With V trimmed by 5 bases and J by 5 bases, 6 bases remained unmatched. Per the germline V gene, CDR1 is MDHEN and CDR2 is SYDVKM. The CDR3 has 16 amino acids.

The CDR3 sequence: CASSLRSGTEAFF. The CDR3 DNA follows: TGTGCCAGCAGCCTGAGGAGTGGCACTGAAGCTTTCTTT. V is TRBV6-5 and J is TRBJ1-1; no definite D call. Trimming took 6 bases from V and 4 from J, leaving 12 bases between them. From germline, CDR1 is MNHEY and CDR2 SVGAGI. The CDR3 is made up of 13 amino acids.

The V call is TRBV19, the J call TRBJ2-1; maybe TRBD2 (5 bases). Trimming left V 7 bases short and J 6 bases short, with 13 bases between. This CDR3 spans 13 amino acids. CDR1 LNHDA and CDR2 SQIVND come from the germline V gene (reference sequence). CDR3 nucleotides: TGTGCCAGTACGAGGGATTGGGGCAATGAGCAGTTCTTC. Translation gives CASTRDWGNEQFF.

The CDR3 loop is CASSIGTSGTKNIQYF. As DNA, the CDR3 is TGTGCCAGTAGTATTGGGACTAGCGGGACCAAAAACATTCAGTACTTC. V and J are TRBV19 and TRBJ2-4, with TRBD2 identical over 13 bases. The CDR3 is 16 residues long. The junction had 1 base not matched to a gene; V was cut back by 3 bases and J by 2 bases. Germline CDR1 LNHDA, CDR2 SQIVND (reference sequence).

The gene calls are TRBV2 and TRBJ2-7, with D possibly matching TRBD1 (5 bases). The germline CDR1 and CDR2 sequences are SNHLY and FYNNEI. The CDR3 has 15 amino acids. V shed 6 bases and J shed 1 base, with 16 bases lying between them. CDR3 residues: CASRSPRTRSYEQYF. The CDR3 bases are TGTGCCAGCAGGAGCCCCCGGACACGATCCTACGAGCAGTACTTC.

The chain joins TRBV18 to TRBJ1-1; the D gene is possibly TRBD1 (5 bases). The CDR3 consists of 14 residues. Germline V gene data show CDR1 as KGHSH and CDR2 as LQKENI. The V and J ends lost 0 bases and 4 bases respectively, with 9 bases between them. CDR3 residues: CASSPPMGGTEAFF. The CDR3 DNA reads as TGTGCCAGCTCACCACCGATGGGGGGCACTGAAGCTTTCTTT.

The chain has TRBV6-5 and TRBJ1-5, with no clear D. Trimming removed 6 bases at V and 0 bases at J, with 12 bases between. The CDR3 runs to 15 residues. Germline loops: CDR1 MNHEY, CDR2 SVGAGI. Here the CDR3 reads CASSPGGNSNQPQHF. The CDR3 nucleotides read TGTGCCAGCAGCCCCGGAGGAAATAGCAATCAGCCCCAGCATTTT.

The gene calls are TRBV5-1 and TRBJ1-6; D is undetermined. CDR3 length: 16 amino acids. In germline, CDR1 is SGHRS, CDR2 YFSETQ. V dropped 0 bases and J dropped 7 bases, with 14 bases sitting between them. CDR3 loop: CASSLEPGSGNSPLHF. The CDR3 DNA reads TGCGCCAGCAGCTTGGAGCCCGGTTCGGGGAATTCACCCCTCCACTTT.

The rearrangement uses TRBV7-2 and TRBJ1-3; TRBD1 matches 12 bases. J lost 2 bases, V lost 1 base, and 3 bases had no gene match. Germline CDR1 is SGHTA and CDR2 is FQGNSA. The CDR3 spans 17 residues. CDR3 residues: CASSLGGQGAPGNTIYF. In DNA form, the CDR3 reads TGTGCCAGCAGCTTAGGGGGACAGGGGGCGCCTGGAAACACCATATATTTT.

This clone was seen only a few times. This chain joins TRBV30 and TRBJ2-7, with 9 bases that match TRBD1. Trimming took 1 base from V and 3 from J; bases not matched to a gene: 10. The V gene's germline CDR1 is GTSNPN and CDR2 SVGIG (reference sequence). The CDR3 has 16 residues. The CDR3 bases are TGTGCCTGGAGTGGACAGGGGGGCTTGAGCTTCTACGAGCAGTACTTC. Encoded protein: CAWSGQGGLSFYEQYF.

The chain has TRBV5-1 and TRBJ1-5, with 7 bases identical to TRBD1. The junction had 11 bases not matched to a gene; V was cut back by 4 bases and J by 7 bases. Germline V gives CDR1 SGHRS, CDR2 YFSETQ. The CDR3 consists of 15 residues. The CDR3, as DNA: TGCGCCAGCAGCCTTGGGACAGATAGAATCCAGCCCCAGCATTTT. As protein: CASSLGTDRIQPQHF. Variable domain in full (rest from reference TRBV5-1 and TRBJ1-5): KAGVTQTPRYLIKTRGQQVTLSCSPISGHRSVSWYQQTPGQGLQFLFEYFSETQRNKGNFPGRFSGRQFSNSRSEMNVSTLELGDSALYLCASSLGTDRIQPQHFGDGTRLSIL.

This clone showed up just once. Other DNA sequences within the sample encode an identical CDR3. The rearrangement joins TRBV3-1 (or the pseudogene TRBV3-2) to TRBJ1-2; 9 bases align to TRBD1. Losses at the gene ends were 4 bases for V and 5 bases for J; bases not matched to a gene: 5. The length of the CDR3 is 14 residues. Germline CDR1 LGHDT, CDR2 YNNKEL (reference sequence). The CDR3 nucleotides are TGTGCCAGCAGCCCCGGGACAGGGAGTTATGGCTACACCTTC. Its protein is CASSPGTGSYGYTF.

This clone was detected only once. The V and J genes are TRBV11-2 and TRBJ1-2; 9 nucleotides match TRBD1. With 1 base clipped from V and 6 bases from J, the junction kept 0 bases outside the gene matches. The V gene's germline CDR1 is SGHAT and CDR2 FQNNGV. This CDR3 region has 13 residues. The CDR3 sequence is CASSLGDRDGYTF. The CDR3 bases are TGTGCCAGCAGCTTAGGGGACAGGGATGGCTACACCTTC.

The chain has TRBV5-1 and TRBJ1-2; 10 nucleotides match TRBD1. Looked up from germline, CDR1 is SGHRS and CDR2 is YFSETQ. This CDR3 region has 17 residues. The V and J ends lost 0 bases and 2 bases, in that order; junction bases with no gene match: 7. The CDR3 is CASSLAGTGALNYGYTF. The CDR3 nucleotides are TGCGCCAGCAGCTTGGCCGGGACAGGGGCCTTAAACTATGGCTACACCTTC.

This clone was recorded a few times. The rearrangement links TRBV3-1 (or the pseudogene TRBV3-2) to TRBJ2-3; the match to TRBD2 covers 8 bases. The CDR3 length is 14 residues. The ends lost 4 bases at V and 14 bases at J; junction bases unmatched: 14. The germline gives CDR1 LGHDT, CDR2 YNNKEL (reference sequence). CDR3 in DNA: TGTGCCAGCAGCCGGAACGATCTAGCGGGCAACTGGTATTTT. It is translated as CASSRNDLAGNWYF.